This note documents a single TCR beta chain sequence. Its antigen is currently unknown. This specimen belongs to a study of shared clonotypes between healthy human individuals. Findings of the study overall: Relative to memory subsets, naive subsets generally showed larger estimated richness. Clonotypes shared by all four sorted-subset donors had higher generation probabilities than non-shared clonotypes.

Naive CD8 cells comprised CD45RO-negative, CCR7-positively selected cells, excluding terminally differentiated effector memory CD45RA+ cells. The donors were adults (healthy and HIV-negative) with no recent acute infections or vaccinations. Deep level was the assay's run setting. Assay used: immunoSEQ multiplex PCR; TCRdb lists only in-frame clones, some missing. This table has roughly 1,800,000 clones, around 96% appearing once. Germline V gene data show CDR1 as LGHNA and CDR2 as YSLEER. The CDR3 consists of 14 residues. The V end was cut by 0 bases, the J end by 6 bases, with 11 bases between. The source of this sequence is a young man in good health. V usage is TRBV4-3 and J usage is TRBJ1-2; no firm D call. The sequenced sample consisted of naive CD8+ T cells sorted from blood. CDR3 protein: CASSQDWSGDGYTF. The CDR3 nucleotides are TGCGCCAGCAGCCAAGATTGGTCCGGGGATGGCTACACCTTC.